This TCR beta chain emerged from a study of shared clonotypes between healthy human individuals. This CDR3 region has 16 residues. Germline V lookup: CDR1 SGHRS, CDR2 YFSETQ. J was trimmed by 5 bases and V by 0 bases; bases with no gene match: 6. Donors, without exception, were Caucasian adults residing in Nashville, Tennessee. Using immunoSEQ multiplex PCR, the repertoire was profiled, and TCRdb retains in-frame clones only, with some absent. The sample includes 1.5 million to 1.9 million clones, 95% to 99% seen only once; the top ten take around 0.45%. This receptor was taken from a man aged 25-45 years in good health. The material sequenced was naive CD4+ T cells sorted from blood. The subset here: CD45RA+ positively selected. The chain carries TRBV5-1 and TRBJ2-3, with 10 bases lining up with TRBD2. The CDR3 spells CASSLGLAGVLDTQYF. The CDR3 nucleotides are TGCGCCAGCAGCTTGGGACTAGCGGGTGTCTTAGATACGCAGTATTTT.